This TCR beta chain was captured in a study of somatic mutations in cytotoxic T cells in rheumatoid arthritis (dated by TCRdb to about 2017). Broadly, across the study: Patient peripheral blood (about 30 ml EDTA) was drawn right after diagnosis and before any treatment started. Whether expanded CD8+ T-cell clones in untreated, newly diagnosed rheumatoid arthritis carry somatic mutations was the study question, and clonality was characterized with TCRB deep sequencing. Sorted V beta1+ cells also underwent TCRB sequencing, and some V beta antibody-stained T-cell populations were flow-sorted at nearly 100% purity on a FACSAria II or Sony SH800. TCRB deep sequencing covered some 65 patients with rheumatoid arthritis along with about 20 healthy controls. The median ages of the patient and control groups were essentially identical. Here is what the overall study found, with its caveats: In about an eighth of the roughly 65 patients the largest CD8+ clone exceeded 20% of CD8+ cells, and several identical CD8+ TCRB sequences were shared between blood and synovial fluid. CD8+ T-cell clonality in rheumatoid arthritis patients was not significantly different from that in age-matched healthy controls. It was unknown which antigens the expanded CD8+ clones targeted, and their absence from virus-specific databases did not exclude viral specificity. CD8+ clonality increased with age in patients (Spearman r ≈ 0.5) but not in healthy controls. The slight TRBV07 underrepresentation in patients was not adjusted for multiple comparisons.

V drops 3 bases and J drops 4 bases, leaving 6 bases in between. The germline V gene gives CDR1 as SGHTA and CDR2 as FQGNSA. The CDR3, cysteine through phenylalanine, is 12 amino acids long. Of the read, only the CDR3 DNA is kept; its 36 bases are in frame from base 1. On an AutoMACS, CD4+ and CD8+ cells were isolated via positive magnetic bead selection, and their purity was verified by flow cytometry. Initial screening for clonal expansions relied on flow cytometry with a TCR V beta antibody panel, after which sorted CD8+ fractions underwent TCRB deep sequencing for characterization. Peripheral blood mononuclear cells were isolated by Ficoll-Paque PLUS density gradient separation. Nucleospin Tissue or Tissue XS kits were used to extract DNA from CD4-enriched, CD8-enriched or PBMC samples, and a Qubit 2.0 fluorometer was used for quantification. About this clone itself: The target of this receptor is not known. The sample holds no much larger clone one base away, and base qualities are not on file.

Genomic DNA underwent TCRB CDR3 sequencing using the immunoSEQ assay. The original methods were these. Published virus-specific TCRB sequences were compared with patient CD8+ clones larger than 1%, and only a few matches were found. The analyses included only productive TCRB rearrangements. A clone was defined by a unique TCRB CDR3 sequence, and clonality was computed as a productive clonality index based on Shannon entropy. Repertoire overlap between two samples was calculated from the template counts of each clone relative to total templates per sample. A correlation with a Spearman r of 0.61 was found between V-gene usage by flow cytometry and V-gene usage by TCRB sequencing. TCRdb holds this immuneACCESS table with in-frame rearrangements only. Some clones are missing; in checked studies, unresolved V genes explain under half, and the rest has no known cause. V and J calls and clone size are copied from that table; D and trimming were computed from the DNA. For this sample the table gives roughly 16,000 clones, of which approximately 75% were detected only once. The ten largest clones capture 10% to 15% of the sample.

This receptor chain uses TRBV7-2 and TRBJ1-1, with no D gene named confidently. The sample comprised CD8+ T cells sorted from blood. This receptor was obtained from an adult with rheumatoid arthritis. The CDR3 protein: CASSFFGTEAFF. The nucleotide sequence reads TGTGCCAGCAGCTTCTTCGGCACTGAAGCTTTCTTT. Outside the CDR3, residues come from the reference TRBV7-2 and TRBJ1-1 proteins, so the full variable domain is: GAGVSQSPSNKVTEKGKDVELRCDPISGHTALYWYRQSLGQGLEFLIYFQGNSAPDKSGLPSDRFSAERTGGSVSTLTIQRTQQEDSAVYLCASSFFGTEAFFGQGTRLTVV.